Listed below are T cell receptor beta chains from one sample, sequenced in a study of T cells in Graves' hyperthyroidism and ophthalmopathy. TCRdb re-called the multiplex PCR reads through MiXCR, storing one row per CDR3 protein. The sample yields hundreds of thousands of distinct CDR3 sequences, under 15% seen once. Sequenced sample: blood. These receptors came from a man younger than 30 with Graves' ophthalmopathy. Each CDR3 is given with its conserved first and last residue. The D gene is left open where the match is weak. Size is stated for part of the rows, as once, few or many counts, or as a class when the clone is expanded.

CDR3: CASSLSEDRAYEQYF
DNA: TGTGCCAGCAGTTTATCCGAGGACAGGGCCTACGAGCAGTACTTC
J: TRBJ2-7
D: TRBD1
V: TRBV27
size: many

CDR3: CASSYARGQPQHF
DNA: TGTGCCAGCAGTTACGCCAGGGGTCAGCCCCAGCATTTT
J: TRBJ1-5
D: NA
V: TRBV6-2/TRBV6-3
size: NA

CDR3: CASRDSWESDTQYF
DNA: TGTGCCAGCAGGGACTCCTGGGAGTCAGATACGCAGTATTTT
J: TRBJ2-3
D: NA
V: TRBV6-1
size: many

CDR3: CASSGWAGEYNEQFF
DNA: TGCGCCAGCAGCGGCTGGGCGGGAGAGTACAATGAGCAGTTCTTC
J: TRBJ2-1
D: TRBD2
V: TRBV4-1
size: NA

CDR3: CASSLGSRLPLQETQYF
DNA: TGTGCCAGCAGTTTAGGGTCGAGGTTACCCTTACAAGAGACCCAGTACTTC
J: TRBJ2-5
D: NA
V: TRBV12-3/TRBV12-4
size: many

CDR3: CASRKLDRGPEGYTF
DNA: TGTGCCAGCAGGAAGTTGGACAGGGGGCCGGAAGGCTACACCTTC
J: TRBJ1-2
D: TRBD1
V: TRBV12-3/TRBV12-4
size: NA

CDR3: CATSDPNRDRGHEQFF
DNA: TGTGCCACCAGTGACCCGAATCGGGACAGGGGGCATGAGCAGTTCTTC
J: TRBJ2-1
D: TRBD1
V: TRBV24-1
size: many

CDR3: CSKKTGTANYNEQFF
DNA: TGCAGTAAAAAAACCGGGACCGCCAACTACAATGAGCAGTTCTTC
J: TRBJ2-1
D: NA
V: TRBV20-1
size: many

CDR3: CSAATDYNEQFF
DNA: TGCAGTGCTGCTACAGACTACAATGAGCAGTTCTTC
J: TRBJ2-1
D: NA
V: TRBV20-1
size: many

CDR3: CASSHHPGQGYEQYF
DNA: TGTGCCAGCAGTCACCACCCGGGACAGGGTTACGAGCAGTACTTC
J: TRBJ2-7
D: TRBD1
V: TRBV6-1
size: many

CDR3: CASSYLPDRAHYGYTF
DNA: TGTGCCAGCAGTTACCTCCCGGACAGGGCGCACTATGGCTACACCTTC
J: TRBJ1-2
D: TRBD1
V: TRBV6-6
size: many

CDR3: CSAPRSRYGYTF
DNA: TGCAGTGCCCCGAGGTCTCGATATGGCTACACCTTC
J: TRBJ1-2
D: NA
V: TRBV20-1
size: many

CDR3: CASFAYRGNEQFF
DNA: TGTGCCAGCTTCGCGTACAGGGGCAATGAGCAGTTCTTC
J: TRBJ2-1
D: TRBD1
V: TRBV12-3/TRBV12-4
size: NA

CDR3: CASSLEREQFF
DNA: TGTGCCAGCAGCTTAGAGCGAGAGCAGTTCTTC
J: TRBJ2-1
D: NA
V: TRBV7-8
size: many

CDR3: CASSTSGRPNEAFF
DNA: TGTGCCAGCAGTACTTCAGGGCGCCCGAATGAAGCTTTCTTT
J: TRBJ1-1
D: NA
V: TRBV25-1
size: NA

CDR3: CASRLATVLNEQFF
DNA: TGCGCCAGTCGCCTCGCTACAGTCCTCAATGAGCAGTTCTTC
J: TRBJ2-1
D: NA
V: TRBV5-1
size: few

CDR3: CASSQGARWDEQYF
DNA: TGTGCCAGCTCCCAGGGGGCGCGATGGGACGAGCAGTACTTC
J: TRBJ2-7
D: TRBD1
V: TRBV18
size: many

CDR3: CASSYFRVGQGGNEQFF
DNA: TGTGCCAGCAGTTACTTTCGTGTAGGACAGGGTGGCAATGAGCAGTTCTTC
J: TRBJ2-1
D: TRBD1
V: TRBV6-5
size: NA

CDR3: CASSARLRGRADNEQFF
DNA: TGTGCCAGCAGTGCCCGCCTCCGCGGGAGGGCCGACAATGAGCAGTTCTTC
J: TRBJ2-1
D: TRBD2
V: TRBV27
size: NA

CDR3: CAWRSGYYEQYF
DNA: TGTGCCTGGAGAAGCGGCTACTACGAGCAGTACTTC
J: TRBJ2-7
D: NA
V: TRBV30
size: many

CDR3: CAWSKGAGAAEQFF
DNA: TGTGCCTGGAGTAAGGGGGCGGGAGCTGCTGAGCAGTTCTTC
J: TRBJ2-1
D: NA
V: TRBV30
size: NA

CDR3: CASSLQEGIAQPQHF
DNA: TGTGCCAGCAGCCTTCAGGAGGGGATCGCACAGCCCCAGCATTTT
J: TRBJ1-5
D: NA
V: TRBV7-2
size: many

CDR3: CASSELGGGEKLFF
DNA: TGTGCCAGCAGTGAACTGGGTGGGGGTGAAAAACTGTTTTTT
J: TRBJ1-4
D: NA
V: TRBV6-1
size: NA

CDR3: CAWSSSGIAGELFF
DNA: TGTGCCTGGAGTTCGAGCGGGATCGCCGGGGAGCTGTTTTTT
J: TRBJ2-2
D: TRBD2
V: TRBV30
size: few

CDR3: CASASETYNEQFF
DNA: TGTGCCAGTGCTAGCGAGACCTACAATGAGCAGTTCTTC
J: TRBJ2-1
D: NA
V: TRBV19
size: many

CDR3: CASSISRGASNQPQHF
DNA: TGTGCCAGTAGTATATCCCGGGGAGCTAGCAATCAGCCCCAGCATTTT
J: TRBJ1-5
D: NA
V: TRBV19
size: NA

CDR3: CAWSVPFGGGSLHF
DNA: TGTGCCTGGAGTGTACCCTTCGGGGGTGGGTCCCTCCACTTT
J: TRBJ1-6
D: NA
V: TRBV30
size: many

CDR3: CASSRTSENTGELFF
DNA: TGTGCCAGCTCGCGAACTAGCGAGAACACCGGGGAGCTGTTTTTT
J: TRBJ2-2
D: TRBD2
V: TRBV18
size: many

CDR3: CASSLTSGGMETQYF
DNA: TGTGCCAGCAGCTTGACTAGCGGGGGGATGGAGACCCAGTACTTC
J: TRBJ2-5
D: TRBD2
V: TRBV5-6
size: many

CDR3: CASGFGARGEKLFF
DNA: TGTGCTAGTGGTTTTGGGGCTCGGGGTGAAAAACTGTTTTTT
J: TRBJ1-4
D: NA
V: TRBV12-5
size: many

CDR3: CATSAMSATDTQYF
DNA: TGTGCCACCAGTGCTATGTCAGCCACAGATACGCAGTATTTT
J: TRBJ2-3
D: NA
V: TRBV24-1
size: NA

CDR3: CASSKGRGPPNEKLFF
DNA: TGTGCCAGCAGCAAGGGGAGGGGGCCCCCTAATGAAAAACTGTTTTTT
J: TRBJ1-4
D: TRBD1
V: TRBV5-4
size: NA

CDR3: CASSGFGVLYNEQFF
DNA: TGTGCCAGCAGCGGCTTTGGCGTACTCTACAATGAGCAGTTCTTC
J: TRBJ2-1
D: NA
V: TRBV7-8
size: many

CDR3: CAIRTGSLEQYF
DNA: TGTGCCATCCGGACAGGGTCTCTCGAGCAGTACTTC
J: TRBJ2-7
D: TRBD1
V: TRBV13
size: many

CDR3: CASSFGQGDYGYTF
DNA: TGTGCCAGCAGTTTCGGACAGGGAGACTATGGCTACACCTTC
J: TRBJ1-2
D: TRBD1
V: TRBV6-1
size: many

CDR3: CASKRTGPYEQYF
DNA: TGTGCCAGCAAAAGAACAGGGCCCTACGAGCAGTACTTC
J: TRBJ2-7
D: NA
V: TRBV6-1
size: many

CDR3: CASSRTAGGYTF
DNA: TGTGCCAGCAGTAGGACAGCTGGTGGCTACACCTTC
J: TRBJ1-2
D: NA
V: TRBV6-1
size: many

CDR3: CASSETAGPDTQYF
DNA: TGCGCCAGCAGTGAAACAGCAGGCCCAGATACGCAGTATTTT
J: TRBJ2-3
D: NA
V: TRBV10-1
size: many

CDR3: CASSYGAGRFQETQYF
DNA: TGTGCCAGCAGTTACGGGGCGGGGCGCTTCCAAGAGACCCAGTACTTC
J: TRBJ2-5
D: NA
V: TRBV6-2/TRBV6-3
size: few

CDR3: CASEGTGAGTGELFF
DNA: TGCGCCAGCGAAGGCACAGGGGCGGGCACCGGGGAGCTGTTTTTT
J: TRBJ2-2
D: TRBD1
V: TRBV5-1
size: few

CDR3: CASSPYGQTLADTQYF
DNA: TGTGCCAGCTCACCATATGGACAGACTCTTGCAGATACGCAGTATTTT
J: TRBJ2-3
D: NA
V: TRBV18
size: many

CDR3: CASSIFRNTEAFF
DNA: TGTGCCAGTAGTATTTTTCGGAACACTGAAGCTTTCTTT
J: TRBJ1-1
D: NA
V: TRBV19
size: NA

CDR3: CASRGAVDYEQYF
DNA: TGTGCCAGCAGGGGAGCGGTTGACTACGAGCAGTACTTC
J: TRBJ2-7
D: NA
V: TRBV7-9
size: many

CDR3: CASRGRGNYGYTF
DNA: TGTGCCAGCAGGGGACGGGGGAACTATGGCTACACCTTC
J: TRBJ1-2
D: NA
V: TRBV27
size: NA

CDR3: CASMRGYNNSPLHF
DNA: TGTGCCAGCATGAGGGGATACAATAATTCACCCCTCCACTTT
J: TRBJ1-6
D: NA
V: TRBV6-1
size: few

CDR3: CASSRGLARTDTQYF
DNA: TGTGCCAGCAGTCGCGGACTAGCGCGAACAGATACGCAGTATTTT
J: TRBJ2-3
D: TRBD2
V: TRBV6-1
size: NA

CDR3: CSARGTGRETQYF
DNA: TGCAGTGCTAGGGGGACAGGGAGGGAGACCCAGTACTTC
J: TRBJ2-5
D: TRBD1
V: TRBV20-1
size: NA

CDR3: CASSQTSVRWEETQYF
DNA: TGTGCCAGCAGCCAAACTAGCGTTCGGTGGGAAGAGACCCAGTACTTC
J: TRBJ2-5
D: TRBD2
V: TRBV3-1
size: many

CDR3: CASSFSPGTQYF
DNA: TGTGCCAGCAGCTTTTCCCCCGGTACGCAGTATTTT
J: TRBJ2-3
D: NA
V: TRBV5-4
size: NA

CDR3: CATSGASNEQFF
DNA: TGTGCCACCAGTGGAGCCAGCAATGAGCAGTTCTTC
J: TRBJ2-1
D: NA
V: TRBV24-1
size: few